Listed here are 30 T cell receptor beta chains from one sample, sequenced in a study of PD-1 blockade in classical Hodgkin lymphoma. Assay: immunoSEQ multiplex PCR; the TCRdb copy retains only in-frame clones and omits some. The sample holds 46,000 or so clones, around four fifths seen once. Time point in this sample: cycle 4 day 1 (C4D1), after more than 5 weeks of nivolumab. The patients all showed relapse after autologous stem cell transplantation, while their brentuximab vedotin exposure varied. Sample: peripheral blood mononuclear cells (PBMCs), taken before the fourth cycle of nivolumab. The origin of the receptors is a human donor with classical Hodgkin lymphoma.

This clone was recorded a few times. The chain carries TRBV7-2 and TRBJ2-7; TRBD1 agrees at 8 bases. There are 14 residues in the CDR3. The junction had 5 bases not matched to a gene; V was cut back by 4 bases and J by 3 bases. CDR1 and CDR2 (germline): SGHTA, FQGNSA. Written as DNA, the CDR3 is TGTGCCAGCAGCTCAACCGGGACAGGCTACGAGCAGTACTTC. Protein product: CASSSTGTGYEQYF.

The chain links TRBV6-5 to TRBJ2-4; 9 nucleotides agree with TRBD1. Losses at the gene ends were 6 bases for V and 3 bases for J; bases not matched to a gene: 6. Per germline, CDR1 MNHEY and CDR2 SVGAGI. The CDR3 consists of 15 residues. This CDR3 reads CASSWDREGKNIQYF. The CDR3 DNA is TGTGCCAGCAGCTGGGACAGGGAGGGCAAAAACATTCAGTACTTC.

A single count supports this clone. The chain joins TRBV19 to TRBJ1-3; no reliable D call. Germline V gives CDR1 LNHDA, CDR2 SQIVND (reference sequence). The CDR3 totals 12 residues. V was pared by 4 bases and J by 8 bases, with 9 bases between. In DNA form, the CDR3 reads TGTGCCAGTAGTAAAGAGGGCCACACCATATATTTT. This sequence encodes CASSKEGHTIYF.

The genes are TRBV6-6 and TRBJ1-2; 12 bases match TRBD1. The V gene's germline CDR1 is MNHNY and CDR2 SVGAGI (reference sequence). J lost 6 bases, V lost 2 bases, and 4 bases had no gene match. CDR3 length: 15 residues. The DNA for the CDR3 is TGTGCCAGCAGTTACGGGACAGGGGGCGTCGATGGCTACACCTTC. The encoded protein is CASSYGTGGVDGYTF.

The J gene is TRBJ2-7, the V gene TRBV7-2, with 9 bases matching TRBD1. The trim removed 5 bases at V and 4 bases at J, leaving 9 bases unmatched. Germline values: CDR1 SGHTA, CDR2 FQGNSA. The CDR3 has 15 residues. CDR3 coding DNA: TGTGCCAGCAGCCTAGGACAGGGGCTATTGTACGAGCAGTACTTC. Residues: CASSLGQGLLYEQYF.

The chain uses TRBV9 and TRBJ1-5, with D unclear. The ends were cut back, 0 bases at V and 0 bases at J, with 10 bases in the middle. The CDR3 length is 16 residues. Germline V gene data show CDR1 as SGDLS and CDR2 as YYNGEE. As DNA, the CDR3 is TGTGCCAGCAGCGTAGGGTCTCAGACTAGCAATCAGCCCCAGCATTTT. Its protein is CASSVGSQTSNQPQHF.

V gene TRBV5-1 combines with J gene TRBJ2-3; 8 nucleotides align to TRBD2. V shed 0 bases and J 2 bases; nucleotides not matched to a gene: 8. Germline loops: CDR1 SGHRS, CDR2 YFSETQ. The CDR3 sequence is 17 residues long. In nucleotides, the CDR3 is TGCGCCAGCAGCTTGGTGGGTAGCGGGGCTGTCACAGATACGCAGTATTTT. Protein sequence: CASSLVGSGAVTDTQYF.

This clone occurred once. V and J are TRBV9 and TRBJ1-1; possibly TRBD1 for D (5 bases). The CDR3 runs to 13 residues. Germline values: CDR1 SGDLS, CDR2 YYNGEE. Trimming took 2 bases from V and 12 from J, leaving 17 bases between them. The CDR3 loop is CASSVSPTGVTFF. CDR3 sequence (DNA): TGTGCCAGCAGCGTCTCTCCCACGGGGGTAACTTTCTTT.

The chain combines TRBV28 with TRBJ2-7; 11 nucleotides align to TRBD2. Germline lookup yields CDR1 MDHEN and CDR2 SYDVKM. The J segment lost 1 base and the V segment lost 5 bases, leaving 4 bases of the junction unmatched. The CDR3 loop spans 15 amino acids. The CDR3 sequence: CASSLASGGSYEQYF. In DNA, the CDR3 is TGTGCCAGCAGTCTAGCTAGCGGGGGGTCCTACGAGCAGTACTTC.

This clone occurred a few times. The J gene is TRBJ1-3, the V gene TRBV7-9; D is perhaps TRBD1 (6 bases). Looked up from germline, CDR1 is SEHNR and CDR2 is FQNEAQ (reference sequence). The CDR3 totals 15 residues. V gave up 0 bases and J gave up 0 bases, with 6 bases separating them. This CDR3 reads CASSLAGGSGNTIYF. CDR3 in DNA: TGTGCCAGCAGCTTAGCAGGGGGCTCTGGAAACACCATATATTTT.

The table lists this clone with a count of one. This chain joins TRBV18 and TRBJ2-2, with D unclear. This CDR3 region has 16 residues. V dropped 4 bases and J dropped 6 bases, with 18 bases sitting between them. CDR1 is KGHSH, CDR2 LQKENI, per germline. CDR3 nucleotides: TGTGCCAGCTCACGCCCAGGCCCCGCGACGTCCGGGGAGCTGTTTTTT. It codes for CASSRPGPATSGELFF.

This clone was detected a few times. Other DNA sequences in the same sample also yield this CDR3. V and J are TRBV30 and TRBJ2-5; 7 nucleotides agree with TRBD2. V shed 2 bases, J shed 1 base, and the junction held 1 base outside the gene matches. This CDR3 contains 13 residues. Per the germline V gene, CDR1 is GTSNPN and CDR2 is SVGIG (reference sequence). The CDR3 protein is CAWSRTSQETQYF. In nucleotides, the CDR3 is TGTGCCTGGAGTAGGACTAGCCAAGAGACCCAGTACTTC. The whole variable domain, filled in from reference TRBV30 and TRBJ2-5, reads SQTIHQWPATLVQPVGSPLSLECTVEGTSNPNLYWYRQAAGRGLQLLFYSVGIGQISSEVPQNLSASRPQDRQFILSSKKLLLSDSGFYLCAWSRTSQETQYFGPGTRLLVL.

The CDR3 sequence is CASSMWGGPNTEAFF. CDR3 DNA: TGTGCCAGTAGTATGTGGGGGGGACCGAACACTGAAGCTTTCTTT. The genes are TRBV19 and TRBJ1-1; D is possibly TRBD1 (5 bases). The germline gives CDR1 LNHDA, CDR2 SQIVND (reference sequence). Trimming took 3 bases from V and 1 from J, leaving 12 bases between them. The CDR3 spans 15 residues. The entire variable domain, with the rest obtained from reference TRBV19 and TRBJ1-1, is as follows: DGGITQSPKYLFRKEGQNVTLSCEQNLNHDAMYWYRQDPGQGLRLIYYSQIVNDFQKGDIAEGYSVSREKKESFPLTVTSAQKNPTAFYLCASSMWGGPNTEAFFGQGTRLTVV.

This clone was seen ten or more times. The chain carries TRBV19 and TRBJ2-1, with D perhaps TRBD1 (5 bases). The CDR3 covers 16 residues. Germline CDR1 is LNHDA and CDR2 is SQIVND (reference sequence). V dropped 7 bases and J dropped 1 base, with 17 bases sitting between them. CDR3 in amino acids: CASTPSAGWSYNEQFF. The CDR3 DNA follows: TGTGCCAGTACCCCTTCGGCAGGGTGGTCCTACAATGAGCAGTTCTTC. Combining the CDR3 with reference TRBV19 and TRBJ2-1 gives the whole variable domain DGGITQSPKYLFRKEGQNVTLSCEQNLNHDAMYWYRQDPGQGLRLIYYSQIVNDFQKGDIAEGYSVSREKKESFPLTVTSAQKNPTAFYLCASTPSAGWSYNEQFFGPGTRLTVL.

This chain uses TRBV19 with TRBJ1-1; 8 nucleotides align to TRBD1. V was pared by 6 bases and J by 3 bases, with 15 bases of the junction left unmatched. CDR3 length equals 17 residues. Germline V gene sequence: CDR1 LNHDA, CDR2 SQIVND (reference sequence). The DNA for the CDR3 is TGTGCCAGTAGCCCCGGACAGGGAGGGGGCTGGGACACTGAAGCTTTCTTT. Translating it yields CASSPGQGGGWDTEAFF.

The chain recombines TRBV5-1 with TRBJ2-3; tentative D call: TRBD2 (6 bases). The length of the CDR3 is 15 residues. V dropped 4 bases and J dropped 6 bases, with 18 bases sitting between them. Germline CDR1 reads SGHRS; CDR2 reads YFSETQ. The DNA of the CDR3 is TGCGCCAGCAGCGTACAGGCTAGCGAGTCTGATACGCAGTATTTT. It translates to CASSVQASESDTQYF.

CDR3 sequence: CASSQARYSNQPQHF. CDR3 coding DNA: TGTGCCAGCAGCCAAGCGAGATATAGCAATCAGCCCCAGCATTTT. V usage is TRBV14 and J usage is TRBJ1-5; D uncertain. CDR3 length equals 15 residues. CDR1 and CDR2 (germline): SGHDN, FVKESK. V lost 1 base, J lost 0 bases, and 7 bases lay in between.

The V gene is TRBV6-5, the J gene TRBJ1-5; 7 bases agree with TRBD1. This CDR3 spans 14 amino acids. CDR1 MNHEY and CDR2 SVGAGI come from the germline V gene. J gave up 3 bases and V 5 bases, and 4 bases lay outside the gene matches. In DNA form, the CDR3 reads TGTGCCAGCAGTCGACAGGGCCCCAATCAGCCCCAGCATTTT. Protein: CASSRQGPNQPQHF.

The V and J genes are TRBV19 and TRBJ2-3; tentatively, D is TRBD2 (6 bases). The CDR3 covers 15 residues. The V and J ends lost 6 bases and 2 bases respectively, with 15 bases between them. CDR1 is LNHDA and CDR2 is SQIVND in the germline V gene (reference sequence). CDR3: CASREGLSPTDTQYF. The DNA for the CDR3 is TGTGCCAGTAGGGAGGGACTTTCACCCACAGATACGCAGTATTTT.

The rearrangement uses TRBV5-1 and TRBJ2-5; 13 bases line up with TRBD2. V was clipped by 4 bases and J by 0 bases; unmatched bases: 9. The CDR3 totals 18 residues. CDR1 SGHRS and CDR2 YFSETQ come from the germline V gene. The CDR3, as DNA: TGCGCCAGCAGCATCGGACTAGCGGGGGACCTGTACCAAGAGACCCAGTACTTC. Translation gives CASSIGLAGDLYQETQYF.

The chain employs TRBV27 and TRBJ2-6; 7 nucleotides align to TRBD1. Per the germline V gene, CDR1 is MNHEY and CDR2 is SMNVEV (reference sequence). V dropped 4 bases and J dropped 1; count of bases not matched to a gene: 10. The CDR3 has 18 residues. In DNA form, the CDR3 reads TGTGCCAGCAGTTATTTTCGGACAGGCTCATCTGGGGCCAACGTCCTGACTTTC. Protein sequence: CASSYFRTGSSGANVLTF.

J is TRBJ2-1 and V is TRBV19, with 9 bases that match TRBD1. The CDR3 is 17 residues long. The V gene's germline CDR1 is LNHDA and CDR2 SQIVND (reference sequence). J was trimmed by 8 bases and V by 5 bases; bases with no gene match: 16. DNA for the CDR3: TGTGCCAGTAGTCCACCGAAGCCGGGACAGGGAGCTGATGAGCAGTTCTTC. The encoded protein is CASSPPKPGQGADEQFF.

This chain uses TRBV19 with TRBJ2-2, with D perhaps assigned TRBD1 or TRBD2 (6 bases each). Trimming took 7 bases from V and 5 from J, leaving 14 bases between them. This CDR3 has 14 amino acids. In germline, CDR1 is LNHDA, CDR2 SQIVND (reference sequence). CDR3 in DNA: TGTGCCAGTACCCCGGACAGCGGGACCGGGGAGCTGTTTTTT. This translates into CASTPDSGTGELFF.

The chain couples TRBV5-6 to TRBJ2-5; 8 nucleotides line up with TRBD2. Germline CDR1 and CDR2: SGHDT and YYEEEE. This CDR3 region has 14 residues. V dropped 2 bases and J dropped 5; count of bases not matched to a gene: 5. CDR3 loop: CASSFSGVGETQYF. CDR3 nucleotides: TGTGCCAGCAGCTTTAGCGGGGTGGGGGAGACCCAGTACTTC.

The chain combines TRBV7-2 with TRBJ1-2; 9 positions agree with TRBD1. Trimming at V came to 4 bases and at J to 5 bases, leaving 2 bases not matched to a gene. The germline CDR1 and CDR2 sequences are SGHTA and FQGNSA. This CDR3 has 13 residues. The CDR3 DNA is TGTGCCAGCAGCTCGGGACAGGGATATGGCTACACCTTC. The encoded protein is CASSSGQGYGYTF.

The genes are TRBV23-1 and TRBJ1-2; TRBD1 is a possible D gene (5 bases). TRBV23-1 is known as an ORF, though its function is uncertain. The CDR3 extends over 16 amino acids. Trimming removed 3 bases at V and 1 base at J, with 15 bases between. This CDR3 reads CASSHAAGPYNYGYTF. The DNA for the CDR3 is TGCGCCAGCAGTCATGCCGCAGGGCCCTATAACTATGGCTACACCTTC.

The chain couples TRBV7-8 to TRBJ1-1; D gene ambiguous. The CDR3 has 12 amino acids. Trimming left V 0 bases short and J 6 bases short, with 5 bases between. Per germline, CDR1 SGHVS and CDR2 FQNEAQ. The CDR3 spells CASSLALAEAFF. CDR3 nucleotide sequence: TGTGCCAGCAGCTTAGCGCTCGCTGAAGCTTTCTTT.

The V call is TRBV7-2, the J call TRBJ2-5, with unresolved D. The CDR3 has 12 amino acids. CDR1 and CDR2 (germline): SGHTA, FQGNSA. The V end was cut by 5 bases, the J end by 1 base, with 5 bases between. CDR3 coding DNA: TGTGCCAGCAGCCCACCCCAAGAGACCCAGTACTTC. Its translation is CASSPPQETQYF. The complete variable domain, with remaining parts taken from reference TRBV7-2 and TRBJ2-5, reads GAGVSQSPSNKVTEKGKDVELRCDPISGHTALYWYRQSLGQGLEFLIYFQGNSAPDKSGLPSDRFSAERTGGSVSTLTIQRTQQEDSAVYLCASSPPQETQYFGPGTRLLVL.

This clone was found once. The CDR3 DNA reads as TGTGCCAGTAGTATAGAGGGGATCTGGACTGCCGGTTTGAACACTGAAGCTTTCTTT. This sequence encodes CASSIEGIWTAGLNTEAFF. The chain joins TRBV19 to TRBJ1-1; no reliable D call. With 0 bases removed from V and 0 bases from J, the gap between germline ends came to 20 bases. CDR1 and CDR2 (germline): LNHDA, SQIVND (reference sequence). The CDR3 is made up of 19 amino acids. The entire variable domain, with the rest obtained from reference TRBV19 and TRBJ1-1, is as follows: DGGITQSPKYLFRKEGQNVTLSCEQNLNHDAMYWYRQDPGQGLRLIYYSQIVNDFQKGDIAEGYSVSREKKESFPLTVTSAQKNPTAFYLCASSIEGIWTAGLNTEAFFGQGTRLTVV.

The genes are TRBV5-1 and TRBJ1-1, with TRBD1 as a possible D gene (6 bases). The CDR3 has 14 residues. Trimming stripped 5 bases from V and 5 bases from J, with 16 bases between. Germline V CDR1 and CDR2: SGHRS, YFSETQ. CDR3 residues: CASSSGTQGTEAFF. The DNA of the CDR3 is TGCGCCAGCAGTTCCGGGACCCAGGGGACTGAAGCTTTCTTT.